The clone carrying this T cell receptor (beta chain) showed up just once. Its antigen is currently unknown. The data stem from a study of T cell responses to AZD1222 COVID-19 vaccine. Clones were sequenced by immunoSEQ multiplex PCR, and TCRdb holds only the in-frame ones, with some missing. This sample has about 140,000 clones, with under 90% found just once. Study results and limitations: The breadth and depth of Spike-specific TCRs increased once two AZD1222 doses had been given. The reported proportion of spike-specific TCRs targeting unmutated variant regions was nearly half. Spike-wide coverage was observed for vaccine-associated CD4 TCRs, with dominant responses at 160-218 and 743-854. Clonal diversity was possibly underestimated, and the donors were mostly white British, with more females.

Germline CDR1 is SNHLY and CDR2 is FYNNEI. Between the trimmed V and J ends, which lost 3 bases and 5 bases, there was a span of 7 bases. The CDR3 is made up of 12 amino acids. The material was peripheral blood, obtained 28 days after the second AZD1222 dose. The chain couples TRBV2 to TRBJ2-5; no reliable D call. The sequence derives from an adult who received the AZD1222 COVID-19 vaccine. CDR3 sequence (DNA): TGTGCCAGCAGTGACCTAGGGGAGACCCAGTACTTC. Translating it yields CASSDLGETQYF.